The source of this T cell receptor beta chain is a study of tumor and adjacent non-tumor tissue in lung cancer. Germline CDR1 SGHRS, CDR2 YFSETQ. V was trimmed by 6 bases and J by 1 base, leaving 10 bases between them. The CDR3 is made up of 14 amino acids. The library came from three nested PCR rounds adapted from ARM-PCR protocols. TCRdb analysed the multiplex PCR reads with MiXCR anew, one entry per CDR3 protein. Counted here are about 98,000 distinct CDR3 sequences, about 80% occurring once; the ten biggest clones make up 30%. Study observations and caveats: Tumor TCR diversity, when higher, was linked to shorter survival. In normal lung, the top 100 clones were significantly more dominant than in tumor.

The template was RNA from unsorted bulk tissue. This non-tumor lung sample came from over 3 cm beyond the tumor edge. As for this clonotype: Its antigen is not known.

The sequence derives from a man in his sixties with small cell lung cancer. The sample taken for sequencing was distant non-tumor lung tissue. The chain combines TRBV5-1 with TRBJ2-2; D call uncertain. The CDR3 reads CASKGKQNTGELFF. The CDR3 DNA reads as TGCGCCAGCAAAGGGAAACAGAACACCGGGGAGCTGTTTTTT.